This is a list of T cell receptor beta chains from one sample in a study of blood T cell repertoires in COVID-19. The protocol was immunoSEQ multiplex PCR, while the TCRdb copy is restricted to in-frame clones and leaves out a portion. The table includes hundreds of thousands of clones, about 86% detected once. Sequencing used PBMCs or T cells enriched from blood (not recorded which). Receptors were obtained from a woman aged 50 to 65 in a cohort exposed to, infected with or recovered from COVID-19 (not recorded which). The CDR3 runs from the conserved cysteine through the conserved F or W. Each record gives: CDR3 length, V gene, J gene, CDR3 protein.

len: 17
v_gene: TRBV4-1
j_gene: TRBJ2-2
CDR3aa: CASSHGGQGAPPGELFF

len: 16
v_gene: TRBV11-2
j_gene: TRBJ2-2
CDR3aa: CASSYSGGALGGELFF

len: 13
v_gene: TRBV29-1
j_gene: TRBJ1-1
CDR3aa: CSARGRKNTEAFF

len: 14
v_gene: TRBV5-4
j_gene: TRBJ1-6
CDR3aa: CASSKGQGGSPLHF

len: 13
v_gene: TRBV28
j_gene: TRBJ1-6
CDR3aa: CATRTGSNSPLHF

len: 15
v_gene: TRBV5-1
j_gene: TRBJ2-1
CDR3aa: CASYPPDRSINEQFF

len: 14
v_gene: TRBV5-1
j_gene: TRBJ2-5
CDR3aa: CASSRAGGQETQYF

len: 13
v_gene: TRBV5-5
j_gene: TRBJ1-2
CDR3aa: CASSLRGDYGYTF

len: 14
v_gene: TRBV5-6
j_gene: TRBJ1-2
CDR3aa: CASSLGQASYGYTF

len: 16
v_gene: TRBV4-2
j_gene: TRBJ2-7
CDR3aa: CASSQEPSGAHYEQYF

len: 19
v_gene: TRBV18
j_gene: TRBJ2-1
CDR3aa: CASSPPLQGDIDRYNEQFF

len: 13
v_gene: TRBV28
j_gene: TRBJ1-2
CDR3aa: CASRTTGVYGYTF

len: 15
v_gene: TRBV9
j_gene: TRBJ2-3
CDR3aa: CASSERGGQTDTQYF

len: 12
v_gene: TRBV7-8
j_gene: TRBJ1-1
CDR3aa: CASSRTPFKAFF

len: 15
v_gene: TRBV10-3
j_gene: TRBJ2-3
CDR3aa: CAISESRGNVNTQYF

len: 17
v_gene: TRBV5-6
j_gene: TRBJ1-5
CDR3aa: CASSLGPTIYSNQPQHF

len: 17
v_gene: TRBV7-8
j_gene: TRBJ1-2
CDR3aa: CASSLVGTDRAGGGYTF

len: 13
v_gene: TRBV6-5
j_gene: TRBJ2-4
CDR3aa: CASSRDRKNIQYF

len: 12
v_gene: TRBV6-2/TRBV6-3
j_gene: TRBJ2-1
CDR3aa: CASSPDFNEQFF

len: 15
v_gene: TRBV27
j_gene: TRBJ1-2
CDR3aa: CASSLRSGYNYGYTF

len: 14
v_gene: TRBV7-8
j_gene: TRBJ2-3
CDR3aa: CASILGGDADTQYF

len: 14
v_gene: TRBV7-3
j_gene: TRBJ1-6
CDR3aa: CASSLNSHNSPLHF

len: 15
v_gene: TRBV7-8
j_gene: TRBJ2-1
CDR3aa: CASSFLQGPYNEQFF

len: 14
v_gene: TRBV2
j_gene: TRBJ1-6
CDR3aa: CASSEYRGGSPLHF

len: 17
v_gene: TRBV9
j_gene: TRBJ2-1
CDR3aa: CASSAFILAGGHGEQFF

len: 12
v_gene: TRBV9
j_gene: TRBJ1-1
CDR3aa: CASSGRDTEAFF

len: 12
v_gene: TRBV6-2/TRBV6-3
j_gene: TRBJ1-2
CDR3aa: CASSQTGWGYTF

len: 16
v_gene: TRBV9
j_gene: TRBJ1-4
CDR3aa: CASSEYGTGASEKLFF

len: 15
v_gene: TRBV18
j_gene: TRBJ1-1
CDR3aa: CASSPLRGLNTEAFF

len: 14
v_gene: TRBV28
j_gene: TRBJ1-4
CDR3aa: CASSHGEVPEKLFF

len: 15
v_gene: TRBV11-2
j_gene: TRBJ1-3
CDR3aa: CASSAGTGGGNTIYF

len: 14
v_gene: TRBV5-6
j_gene: TRBJ1-6
CDR3aa: CASSFLRRNSPLHF

len: 15
v_gene: TRBV30
j_gene: TRBJ1-2
CDR3aa: CAWSGTVPLNYGYTF

len: 16
v_gene: TRBV19
j_gene: TRBJ1-1
CDR3aa: CASSSRTGGRNTEAFF

len: 15
v_gene: TRBV4-2
j_gene: TRBJ2-3
CDR3aa: CASSQGEGSTDTQYF

len: 14
v_gene: TRBV28
j_gene: TRBJ1-2
CDR3aa: CASRTGTANYGYTF

len: 13
v_gene: TRBV10-3
j_gene: TRBJ2-7
CDR3aa: CAISDGLDYEQYF

len: 16
v_gene: TRBV28
j_gene: TRBJ1-5
CDR3aa: CASTWGGPRGNQPQHF

len: 14
v_gene: TRBV7-9
j_gene: TRBJ1-4
CDR3aa: CASTTGTGGFRLFF

len: 11
v_gene: TRBV19
j_gene: TRBJ1-2
CDR3aa: CASMGQGGYTF

len: 16
v_gene: TRBV4-2
j_gene: TRBJ1-4
CDR3aa: CASSQAGGTGAEKLFF

len: 15
v_gene: TRBV28
j_gene: TRBJ2-7
CDR3aa: CASSPTVHSSYEQYF

len: 17
v_gene: TRBV28
j_gene: TRBJ1-3
CDR3aa: CASVNRRGRGVKDTIYF

len: 14
v_gene: TRBV7-9
j_gene: TRBJ1-3
CDR3aa: CASSRDRTMDTIYF

len: 14
v_gene: TRBV7-8
j_gene: TRBJ2-7
CDR3aa: CASSLATVTYEQYF

len: 14
v_gene: TRBV30
j_gene: TRBJ1-1
CDR3aa: CAWGKRGRQTEAFF

len: 15
v_gene: TRBV5-1
j_gene: TRBJ2-5
CDR3aa: CASSLGLAGMETQYF

len: 16
v_gene: TRBV6-5
j_gene: TRBJ2-3
CDR3aa: CASSSLLAGGKDTQYF

len: 16
v_gene: TRBV5-6
j_gene: TRBJ2-6
CDR3aa: CASSLVGSSGANVLTF

len: 17
v_gene: TRBV27
j_gene: TRBJ2-4
CDR3aa: CASSLSMARLAKNIQYF

len: 18
v_gene: TRBV24-1
j_gene: TRBJ2-2
CDR3aa: CATSDLKRGGLTTGELFF

len: 14
v_gene: TRBV6-5
j_gene: TRBJ1-6
CDR3aa: CASNPGPYNSPLHF

len: 16
v_gene: TRBV4-1
j_gene: TRBJ2-2
CDR3aa: CASSQVIGANTGELFF

len: 11
v_gene: TRBV11-2
j_gene: TRBJ2-7
CDR3aa: CATGVSYEQYF